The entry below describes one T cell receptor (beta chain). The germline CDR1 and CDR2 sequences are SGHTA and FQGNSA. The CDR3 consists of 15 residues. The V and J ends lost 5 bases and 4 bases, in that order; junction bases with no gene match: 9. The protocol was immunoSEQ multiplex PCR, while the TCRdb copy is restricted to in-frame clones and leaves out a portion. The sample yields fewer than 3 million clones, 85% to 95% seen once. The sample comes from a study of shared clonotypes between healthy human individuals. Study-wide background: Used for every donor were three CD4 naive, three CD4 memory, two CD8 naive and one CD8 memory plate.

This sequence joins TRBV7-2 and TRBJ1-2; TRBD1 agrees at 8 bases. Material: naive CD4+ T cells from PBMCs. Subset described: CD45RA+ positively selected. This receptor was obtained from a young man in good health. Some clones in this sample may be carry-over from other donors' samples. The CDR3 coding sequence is TGTGCCAGCAGCCCTAGAACCGGGACAGGCTATGGCTACACCTTC. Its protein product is CASSPRTGTGYGYTF.